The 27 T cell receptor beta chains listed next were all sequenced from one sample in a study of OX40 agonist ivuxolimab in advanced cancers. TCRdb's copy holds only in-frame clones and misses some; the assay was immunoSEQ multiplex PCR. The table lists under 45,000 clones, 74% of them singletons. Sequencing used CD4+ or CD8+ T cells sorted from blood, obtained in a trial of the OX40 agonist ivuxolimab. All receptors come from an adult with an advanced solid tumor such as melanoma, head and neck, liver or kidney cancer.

CDR3: CAISAMRERYGYTF. CDR3 nucleotides: TGTGCCATCAGTGCGATGAGGGAGCGCTATGGCTACACCTTC. This chain joins TRBV10-3 and TRBJ1-2; D gene uncertain. The CDR3 has 14 amino acids. V was trimmed by 4 bases and J by 4 bases, leaving 13 bases between them. CDR1 ENHRY and CDR2 SYGVKD come from the germline V gene.

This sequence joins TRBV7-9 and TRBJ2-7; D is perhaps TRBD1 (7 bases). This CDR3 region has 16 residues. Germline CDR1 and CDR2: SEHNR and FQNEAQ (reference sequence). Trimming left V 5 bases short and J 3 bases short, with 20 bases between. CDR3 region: CASSKVAVGQRYEQYF. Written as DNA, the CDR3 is TGTGCCAGCAGCAAAGTAGCGGTGGGACAGCGCTACGAGCAGTACTTC. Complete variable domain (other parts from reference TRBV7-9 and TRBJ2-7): DTGVSQNPRHKITKRGQNVTFRCDPISEHNRLYWYRQTLGQGPEFLTYFQNEAQLEKSRLLSDRFSAERPKGSFSTLEIQRTEQGDSAMYLCASSKVAVGQRYEQYFGPGTRLTVT.

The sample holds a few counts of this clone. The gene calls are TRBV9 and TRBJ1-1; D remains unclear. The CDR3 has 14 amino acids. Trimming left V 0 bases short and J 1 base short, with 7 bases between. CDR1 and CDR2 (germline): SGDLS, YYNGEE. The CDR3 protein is CASSVETANTEAFF. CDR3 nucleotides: TGTGCCAGCAGCGTAGAGACGGCGAACACTGAAGCTTTCTTT.

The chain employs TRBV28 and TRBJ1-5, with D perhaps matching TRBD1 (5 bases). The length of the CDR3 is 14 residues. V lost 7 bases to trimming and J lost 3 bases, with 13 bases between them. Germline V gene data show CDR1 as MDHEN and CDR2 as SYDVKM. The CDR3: CASTPDSYNQPQHF. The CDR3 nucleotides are TGTGCCAGCACCCCCGACAGCTACAATCAGCCCCAGCATTTT. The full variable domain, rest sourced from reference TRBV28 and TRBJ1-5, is DVKVTQSSRYLVKRTGEKVFLECVQDMDHENMFWYRQDPGLGLRLIYFSYDVKMKEKGDIPEGYSVSREKKERFSLILESASTNQTSMYLCASTPDSYNQPQHFGDGTRLSIL.

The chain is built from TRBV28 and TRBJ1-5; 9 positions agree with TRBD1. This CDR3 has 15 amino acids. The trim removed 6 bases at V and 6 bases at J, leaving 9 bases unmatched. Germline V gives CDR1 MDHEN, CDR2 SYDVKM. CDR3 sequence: CASRPRDRETQPQHF. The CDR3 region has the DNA TGTGCCAGCAGGCCCCGGGACAGGGAGACTCAGCCCCAGCATTTT.

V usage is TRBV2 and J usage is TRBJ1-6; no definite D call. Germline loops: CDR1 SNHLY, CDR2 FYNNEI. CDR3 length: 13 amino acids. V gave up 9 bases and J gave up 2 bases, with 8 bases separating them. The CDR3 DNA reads TGTGCCAGTACACAGACCTATAATTCACCCCTCCACTTT. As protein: CASTQTYNSPLHF.

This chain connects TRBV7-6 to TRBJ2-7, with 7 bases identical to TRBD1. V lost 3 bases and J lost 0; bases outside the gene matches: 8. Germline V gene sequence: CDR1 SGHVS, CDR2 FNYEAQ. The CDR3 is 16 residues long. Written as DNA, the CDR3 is TGTGCCAGCAGCTTGGGTAAGGGGGCGAGCTCCTACGAGCAGTACGTC. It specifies CASSLGKGASSYEQYV.

The CDR3, as DNA: TGTGCCAGCGGGCCCTCTGGAAACACCATATATTTT. Translating it yields CASGPSGNTIYF. The chain couples TRBV6-6 to TRBJ1-3; the D is unclear. The V gene lost 8 bases and the J gene lost 0 bases, with 5 bases spanning the gap. The CDR3 runs to 12 residues. Germline loops: CDR1 MNHNY, CDR2 SVGAGI (reference sequence).

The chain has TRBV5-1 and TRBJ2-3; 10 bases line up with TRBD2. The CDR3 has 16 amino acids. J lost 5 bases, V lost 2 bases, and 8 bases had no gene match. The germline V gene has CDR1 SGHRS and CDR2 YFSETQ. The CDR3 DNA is TGCGCCAGCAGCTTATCCAGCGGGGGGGTACGAGATACGCAGTATTTT. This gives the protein CASSLSSGGVRDTQYF.

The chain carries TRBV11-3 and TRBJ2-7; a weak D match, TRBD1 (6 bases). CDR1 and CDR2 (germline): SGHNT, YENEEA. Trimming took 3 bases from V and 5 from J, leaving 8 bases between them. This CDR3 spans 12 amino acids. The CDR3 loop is CASSLGTNEQYF. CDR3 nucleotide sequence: TGTGCCAGCAGCTTGGGGACAAACGAGCAGTACTTC.

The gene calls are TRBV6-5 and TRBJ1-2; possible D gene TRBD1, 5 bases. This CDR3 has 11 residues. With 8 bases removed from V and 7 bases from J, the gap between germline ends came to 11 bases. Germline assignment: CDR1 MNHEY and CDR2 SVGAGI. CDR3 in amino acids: CASQGDFGYTF. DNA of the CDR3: TGTGCCAGCCAAGGGGACTTTGGCTACACCTTC.

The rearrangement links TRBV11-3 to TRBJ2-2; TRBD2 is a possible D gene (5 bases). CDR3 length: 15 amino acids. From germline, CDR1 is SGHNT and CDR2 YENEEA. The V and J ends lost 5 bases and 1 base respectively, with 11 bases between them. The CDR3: CASSPWAGNTGELFF. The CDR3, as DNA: TGTGCCAGCAGCCCATGGGCGGGGAACACCGGGGAGCTGTTTTTT. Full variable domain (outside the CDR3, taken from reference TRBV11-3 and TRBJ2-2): EAGVVQSPRYKIIEKKQPVAFWCNPISGHNTLYWYLQNLGQGPELLIRYENEEAVDDSQLPKDRFSAERLKGVDSTLKIQPAELGDSAVYLCASSPWAGNTGELFFGEGSRLTVL.

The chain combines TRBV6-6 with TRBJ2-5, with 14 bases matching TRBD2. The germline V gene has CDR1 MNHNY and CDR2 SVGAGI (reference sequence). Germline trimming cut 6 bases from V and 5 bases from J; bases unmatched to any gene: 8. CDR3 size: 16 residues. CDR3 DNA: TGTGCCAGCAGCCGCCGACTAGCGGGGGGGCTTGAGACCCAGTACTTC. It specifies CASSRRLAGGLETQYF.

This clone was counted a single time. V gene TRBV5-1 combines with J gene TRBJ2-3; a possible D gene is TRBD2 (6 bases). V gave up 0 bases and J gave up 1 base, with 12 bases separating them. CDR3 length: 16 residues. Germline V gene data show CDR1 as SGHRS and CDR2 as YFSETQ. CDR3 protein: CASSLVVTSGTDTQYF. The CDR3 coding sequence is TGCGCCAGCAGCTTGGTTGTGACTAGTGGCACAGATACGCAGTATTTT. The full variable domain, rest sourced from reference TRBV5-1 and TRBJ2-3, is KAGVTQTPRYLIKTRGQQVTLSCSPISGHRSVSWYQQTPGQGLQFLFEYFSETQRNKGNFPGRFSGRQFSNSRSEMNVSTLELGDSALYLCASSLVVTSGTDTQYFGPGTRLTVL.

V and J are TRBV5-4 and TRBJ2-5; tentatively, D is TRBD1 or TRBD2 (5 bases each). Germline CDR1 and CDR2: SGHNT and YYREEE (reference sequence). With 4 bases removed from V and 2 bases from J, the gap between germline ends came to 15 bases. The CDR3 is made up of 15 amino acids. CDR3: CASSRPGPEQETQYF. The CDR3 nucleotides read TGTGCCAGCAGCCGTCCGGGACCAGAACAAGAGACCCAGTACTTC.

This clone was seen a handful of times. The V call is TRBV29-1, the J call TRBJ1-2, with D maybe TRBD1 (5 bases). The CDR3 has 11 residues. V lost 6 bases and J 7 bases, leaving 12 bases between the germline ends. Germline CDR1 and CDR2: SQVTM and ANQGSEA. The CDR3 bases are TGCAGCGTCCAAAGACAGTTTGGCTACACCTTC. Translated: CSVQRQFGYTF.

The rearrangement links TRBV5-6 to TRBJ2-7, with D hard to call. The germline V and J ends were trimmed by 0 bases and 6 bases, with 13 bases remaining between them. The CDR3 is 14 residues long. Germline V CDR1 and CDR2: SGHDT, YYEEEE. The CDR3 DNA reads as TGTGCCAGCAGCTTGGTGACTTCGGCAGTCGAGCAGTACGTC. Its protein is CASSLVTSAVEQYV.

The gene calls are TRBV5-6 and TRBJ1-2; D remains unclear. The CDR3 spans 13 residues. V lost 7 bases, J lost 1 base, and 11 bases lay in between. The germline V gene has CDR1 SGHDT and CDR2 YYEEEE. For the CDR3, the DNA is TGTGCCAGCGATACCGGGGATAACTATGGCTACACCTTC. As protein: CASDTGDNYGYTF.

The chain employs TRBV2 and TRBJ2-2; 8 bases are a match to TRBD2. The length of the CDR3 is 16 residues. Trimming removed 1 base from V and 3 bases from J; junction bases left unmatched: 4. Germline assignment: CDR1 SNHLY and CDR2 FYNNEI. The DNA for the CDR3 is TGTGCCAGCAGTGAAGGGGCGCGGGGGGACACCGGGGAGCTGTTTTTT. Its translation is CASSEGARGDTGELFF.

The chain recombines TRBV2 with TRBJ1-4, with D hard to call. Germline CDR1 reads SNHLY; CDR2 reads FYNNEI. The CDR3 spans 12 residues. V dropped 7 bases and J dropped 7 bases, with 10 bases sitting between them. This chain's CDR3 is CASKPRTEKLFF. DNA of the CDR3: TGTGCCAGCAAGCCACGGACTGAAAAACTGTTTTTT.

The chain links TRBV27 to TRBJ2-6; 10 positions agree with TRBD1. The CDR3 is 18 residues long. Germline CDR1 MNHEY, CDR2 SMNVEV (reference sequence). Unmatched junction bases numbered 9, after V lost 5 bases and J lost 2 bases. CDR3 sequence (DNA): TGTGCCAGCAGTGACGGGGACAGGGGAATTCCTGGGGCCAACGTCCTGACTTTC. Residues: CASSDGDRGIPGANVLTF. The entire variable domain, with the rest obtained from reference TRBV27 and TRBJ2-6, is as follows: EAQVTQNPRYLITVTGKKLTVTCSQNMNHEYMSWYRQDPGLGLRQIYYSMNVEVTDKGDVPEGYKVSRKEKRNFPLILESPSPNQTSLYFCASSDGDRGIPGANVLTFGAGSRLTVL.

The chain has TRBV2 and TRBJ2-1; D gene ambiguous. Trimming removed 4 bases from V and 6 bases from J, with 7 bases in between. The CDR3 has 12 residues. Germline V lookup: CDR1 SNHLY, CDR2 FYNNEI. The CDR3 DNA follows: TGTGCCAGCAGTGGCCCGGGCAATGAGCAGTTCTTC. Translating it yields CASSGPGNEQFF.

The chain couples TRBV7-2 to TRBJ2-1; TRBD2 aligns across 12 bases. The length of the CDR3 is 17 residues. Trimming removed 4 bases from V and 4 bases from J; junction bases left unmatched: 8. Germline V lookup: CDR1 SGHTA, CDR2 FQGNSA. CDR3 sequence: CASSSASGGAGYNEQFF. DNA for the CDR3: TGTGCCAGCAGCTCAGCTAGCGGGGGGGCGGGTTACAATGAGCAGTTCTTC.

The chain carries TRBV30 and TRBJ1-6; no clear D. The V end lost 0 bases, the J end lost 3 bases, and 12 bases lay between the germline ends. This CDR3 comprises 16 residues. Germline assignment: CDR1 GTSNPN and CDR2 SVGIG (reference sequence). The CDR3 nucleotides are TGTGCCTGGAGTGTTCCTACTAACAACTATAATTCACCCCTCCACTTT. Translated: CAWSVPTNNYNSPLHF.

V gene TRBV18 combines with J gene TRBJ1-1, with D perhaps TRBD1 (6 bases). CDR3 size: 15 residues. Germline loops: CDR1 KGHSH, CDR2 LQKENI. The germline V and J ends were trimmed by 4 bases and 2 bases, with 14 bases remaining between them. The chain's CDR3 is CASSLYDRFNTEAFF. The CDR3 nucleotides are TGTGCCAGCTCACTTTACGACAGGTTCAACACTGAAGCTTTCTTT. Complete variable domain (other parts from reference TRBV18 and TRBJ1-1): NAGVMQNPRHLVRRRGQEARLRCSPMKGHSHVYWYRQLPEEGLKFMVYLQKENIIDESGMPKERFSAEFPKEGPSILRIQQVVRGDSAAYFCASSLYDRFNTEAFFGQGTRLTVV.

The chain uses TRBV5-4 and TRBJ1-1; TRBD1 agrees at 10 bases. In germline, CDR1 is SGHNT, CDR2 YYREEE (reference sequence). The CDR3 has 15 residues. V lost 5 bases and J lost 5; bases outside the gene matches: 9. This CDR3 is CASRTGGKVITEAFF. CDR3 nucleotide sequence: TGTGCCAGCAGGACAGGGGGCAAGGTAATAACTGAAGCTTTCTTT.

The CDR3 nucleotides are TGTGCCAGCAGTGGGACTAGTGCAGATACGCAGTATTTT. Amino acid sequence: CASSGTSADTQYF. The chain carries TRBV6-1 and TRBJ2-3; 7 bases line up with TRBD2. This CDR3 has 13 amino acids. Germline trimming cut 4 bases from V and 4 bases from J; bases unmatched to any gene: 2. Germline V gives CDR1 MNHNS, CDR2 SASEGT.